These 24 T cell receptor beta chains were all obtained from the same sample, sequenced in a study of T cell repertoires in cytomegalovirus infection. TCRdb re-called the reads with MiXCR, one entry per CDR3 protein. The profile shows approximately 110,000 distinct CDR3 sequences, under 55% of them singletons. The antigens for these receptors are not known. This sample comprised CD8+ T cells from cultured PBMCs, obtained from culture after CMV antigen stimulation. The receptors were gathered from a human donor in good health (CMV status not recorded). Some clones in this sample may be carry-over from other donors' samples.

This clonotype came up many times. The chain employs TRBV7-2 and TRBJ1-2; possibly TRBD1 for D (5 bases). CDR3 size: 15 residues. Germline CDR1 and CDR2: SGHTA and FQGNSA. V gave up 1 base and J gave up 5 bases, with 14 bases separating them. In DNA, the CDR3 is TGTGCCAGCAGCTTAGACACAGGAGATTGGTATGGCTACACCTTC. Residues: CASSLDTGDWYGYTF. Variable domain in full (rest from reference TRBV7-2 and TRBJ1-2): GAGVSQSPSNKVTEKGKDVELRCDPISGHTALYWYRQSLGQGLEFLIYFQGNSAPDKSGLPSDRFSAERTGGSVSTLTIQRTQQEDSAVYLCASSLDTGDWYGYTFGSGTRLTVV.

A few counts support this clonotype. The rearrangement uses TRBV7-6 and TRBJ1-1, with 12 bases matching TRBD1. V lost 1 base and J lost 1; bases outside the gene matches: 7. Germline values: CDR1 SGHVS, CDR2 FNYEAQ. The CDR3 is 18 amino acids. The CDR3 DNA reads as TGTGCCAGCAGCTTAGTTGGGGGACAGGGGGCGACGAACACTGAAGCTTTCTTT. It translates to CASSLVGGQGATNTEAFF.

The chain combines TRBV20-1 with TRBJ2-1; TRBD1 matches at 7 bases. This CDR3 contains 15 residues. V trimming: 4 bases; J trimming: 7 bases; junction bases outside the gene matches: 13. Germline loops: CDR1 DFQATT, CDR2 SNEGSKA (reference sequence). CDR3 sequence reads: CSANLQNRGRNEQFF. Written as DNA, the CDR3 is TGCAGTGCTAACCTCCAAAACAGGGGCCGGAATGAGCAGTTCTTC.

As for this clonotype: This CDR3 is missing its conserved last phenylalanine or tryptophan, likely due to a read error. The genes are TRBV11-1 and TRBJ2-1; D could derive from TRBD1 or TRBD2 (5 bases each). This CDR3 contains 12 residues. V lost 3 bases and J lost 8, with 8 bases in between. Germline values: CDR1 SGHAT, CDR2 FQDESV (reference sequence). The CDR3 sequence is CASSLGVDEQFL. The CDR3 nucleotides read TGTGCCAGCAGCTTGGGGGTGGATGAGCAGTTCTTG.

This clonotype has just a few counts. V usage is TRBV19 and J usage is TRBJ2-7; no reliable D call. CDR3 length: 13 amino acids. Looked up from germline, CDR1 is LNHDA and CDR2 is SQIVND (reference sequence). V dropped 5 bases and J dropped 2 bases, with 10 bases sitting between them. CDR3 residues: CASSYGQAYEQYF. The DNA of the CDR3 is TGTGCCAGTAGTTATGGTCAAGCCTACGAGCAGTACTTC.

This clonotype was observed once. A much larger clone lies one base from this, so it may be a read error. The rearrangement links TRBV5-1 to TRBJ1-1; 11 bases align to TRBD1. The CDR3 is 15 amino acids. CDR1 and CDR2 (germline): SGHRS, YFSETQ. The CDR3 bases are TGCACCAGCAGCACTACCGGGACAGGGGGAACTGAAGCTTTCTTT. Its translation: CTSSTTGTGGTEAFF.

The chain employs TRBV4-1 and TRBJ2-1, with 8 bases aligning to TRBD1. Germline loops: CDR1 MGHRA, CDR2 YSYEKL. The CDR3 has 18 amino acids. V gave up 1 base and J gave up 8 bases; unmatched junction bases: 16. In DNA, the CDR3 is TGCGCCAGCAGCCAAGTTCCTCCTCCCGGACAGGGACTCCATGAGCAGTTCTTC. It translates to CASSQVPPPGQGLHEQFF.

The chain has TRBV6-5 and TRBJ2-7, with D tentatively TRBD1 or TRBD2 (5 bases each). The V end was cut by 0 bases, the J end by 3 bases, with 15 bases between. The CDR3 length is 16 residues. Germline V gives CDR1 MNHEY, CDR2 SVGAGI. DNA for the CDR3: TGTGCCAGCAGTTACTCGAGCCAGGGACCGATCTACGAGCAGTACTTC. Encoded protein: CASSYSSQGPIYEQYF.

This clonotype showed up just a few times. V usage is TRBV6-5 and J usage is TRBJ2-1; 14 bases line up with TRBD2. J was trimmed by 12 bases and V by 2 bases; bases with no gene match: 9. This CDR3 has 16 residues. CDR1 and CDR2 (germline): MNHEY, SVGAGI. CDR3: CASSYETSGGAPTQFF. The DNA of the CDR3 is TGTGCCAGCAGTTACGAGACTAGCGGGGGGGCCCCCACGCAGTTCTTC.

This clonotype was observed many times. This sequence joins TRBV4-1 and TRBJ1-5; D call uncertain. Germline CDR1 MGHRA, CDR2 YSYEKL. V shed 1 base and J shed 7 bases, with 11 bases lying between them. The CDR3 runs to 14 residues. CDR3 sequence: CASSQGTVGQPQHF. The CDR3 DNA is TGCGCCAGCAGCCAAGGTACAGTGGGACAGCCCCAGCATTTT.

This chain joins TRBV12-3 or TRBV12-4 and TRBJ1-2; TRBD1 aligns across 7 bases. With V trimmed by 5 bases and J by 8 bases, 11 bases remained unmatched. The CDR3 contains 14 residues. The DNA of the CDR3 is TGTGCCAGCAGTGTTGGGACAGCCTCTAGGGGCTACACCTTC. It is translated as CASSVGTASRGYTF.

The chain uses TRBV7-9 and TRBJ2-3; tentatively, D is TRBD2 (7 bases). V lost 2 bases to trimming and J lost 4 bases, with 16 bases between them. The CDR3 extends over 16 amino acids. Germline V CDR1 and CDR2: SEHNR, FQNEAQ (reference sequence). For the CDR3, the DNA is TGTGCCAGCAGCTTAACTTTGGGGGGGGCCCCAGATACGCAGTATTTT. As protein: CASSLTLGGAPDTQYF.

This clonotype was counted many times. The chain employs TRBV12-3 or TRBV12-4 and TRBJ2-1, with 8 bases aligning to TRBD2. J gave up 4 bases and V 2 bases, and 7 bases lay outside the gene matches. The CDR3 runs to 16 residues. As DNA, the CDR3 is TGTGCCAGCAGTTTAAGGTCTAGCGGGCCTTACAATGAGCAGTTCTTC. As protein: CASSLRSSGPYNEQFF.

This chain links TRBV12-3 or TRBV12-4 with TRBJ1-2; D unclear. Trimming shortened V by 7 bases and J by 4 bases, and 10 bases separated the two germline ends. This CDR3 comprises 12 residues. The CDR3 nucleotides are TGTGCCAGCACCGAAGGACTCTATGGCTACACCTTC. As protein: CASTEGLYGYTF.

With regard to this clonotype: An end of the junction does not agree with germline; a read error may underlie this. The V and J genes are TRBV4-1 and TRBJ2-1; 14 bases agree with TRBD2. Germline-derived CDR1 and CDR2 are MGHRA and YSYEKL. CDR3 length equals 15 residues. For the CDR3, the DNA is TGTGCCAGCAGCCTCGGACTAGCGGGGGGTCCGAACTGGTTCTTC. It codes for CASSLGLAGGPNWFF.

V and J are TRBV20-1 and TRBJ1-4; a possible D gene is TRBD1 (5 bases). Germline values: CDR1 DFQATT, CDR2 SNEGSKA (reference sequence). CDR3 length: 14 amino acids. V shed 1 base and J shed 6 bases, with 12 bases lying between them. The CDR3 DNA follows: TGCAGTGCTAGAGTGTCCGGGACGGATGAAAAACTGTTTTTT. Amino acids: CSARVSGTDEKLFF.

J is TRBJ1-2 and V is TRBV3-1; D call uncertain. The CDR3 has 14 residues. Germline CDR1 reads LGHDT; CDR2 reads YNNKEL (reference sequence). V lost 0 bases to trimming and J lost 1 base, with 6 bases between them. The CDR3: CASSQDYLNYGYTF. The DNA of the CDR3 is TGTGCCAGCAGCCAAGATTATCTTAACTATGGCTACACCTTC.

The gene calls are TRBV6-5 and TRBJ1-5; no definite D call. The CDR3 sequence is 14 residues long. The V and J ends lost 2 bases and 3 bases respectively, with 8 bases between them. CDR1 and CDR2 from the germline V gene are MNHEY and SVGAGI. This CDR3 reads CASSYLSANQPQHF. Here the CDR3 DNA reads TGTGCCAGCAGTTACCTCAGTGCCAATCAGCCCCAGCATTTT.

This clonotype has just a few counts. The chain carries TRBV20-1 and TRBJ2-7; D is perhaps TRBD1 (5 bases). V dropped 6 bases and J dropped 0 bases, with 12 bases sitting between them. The CDR3 loop spans 13 amino acids. Germline CDR1 reads DFQATT; CDR2 reads SNEGSKA (reference sequence). The CDR3 loop reads CSATDTNSYEQYF. The DNA of the CDR3 is TGCAGTGCCACGGACACCAACTCCTACGAGCAGTACTTC.

In DNA, the CDR3 is TGTGCCAGCAGTGAAGGGGCGAGAGACTCGAACTATGGCTACACCTTC. This sequence encodes CASSEGARDSNYGYTF. This chain uses TRBV25-1 with TRBJ1-2, with D perhaps matching TRBD1 (5 bases). The germline V gene has CDR1 MGHDK and CDR2 SYGVNS. Trimming shortened V by 2 bases and J by 2 bases, and 15 bases separated the two germline ends. The CDR3 has 16 amino acids.

This rearrangement joins TRBV6-2 or TRBV6-3 to TRBJ1-1; a weak D match, TRBD1 (6 bases). With 6 bases removed from V and 2 bases from J, the gap between germline ends came to 10 bases. Germline lookup yields CDR1 MNHEY and CDR2 SVGEGT. This CDR3 has 13 amino acids. The CDR3 sequence is CASRQGFNTEAFF. DNA for the CDR3: TGTGCCAGCAGACAGGGATTCAACACTGAAGCTTTCTTT.

This clonotype was seen many times. V usage is TRBV7-6 and J usage is TRBJ2-3; D remains unclear. Trimming stripped 5 bases from V and 8 bases from J, with 14 bases between. This CDR3 spans 13 amino acids. CDR1 and CDR2 from the germline V gene are SGHVS and FNYEAQ. The CDR3 region is CASSPGWLSTQYF. Here the CDR3 DNA reads TGTGCCAGCAGCCCCGGTTGGCTGAGTACGCAGTATTTT.

The chain joins TRBV7-6 to TRBJ2-5, with D uncertain. V was shortened by 4 bases and J by 5 bases, with 14 bases between the two germline ends. CDR1 and CDR2 (germline): SGHVS, FNYEAQ. The CDR3 covers 14 residues. The CDR3 region is CASSSHLGFETQYF. The CDR3 DNA follows: TGTGCCAGCAGCTCTCACTTGGGGTTCGAGACCCAGTACTTC.

V gene TRBV15 combines with J gene TRBJ1-6; no reliable D call. The V gene lost 8 bases and the J gene lost 3 bases, with 5 bases spanning the gap. The CDR3 extends over 12 amino acids. Looked up from germline, CDR1 is LNHNV and CDR2 is YYDKDF (reference sequence). CDR3 in DNA: TGTGCCACCGGGGTCTATAATTCACCCCTCCACTTT. This codes for CATGVYNSPLHF.